The entry that follows covers one T cell receptor (beta chain) sequence. Germline values: CDR1 SGDLS, CDR2 YYNGEE. CDR3 size: 12 residues. Trimming took 4 bases from V and 4 from J, leaving 8 bases between them. The data originate from a study of radiotherapy plus CTLA-4 blockade in lung cancer. TCRdb's copy holds only in-frame clones and misses some; the assay was immunoSEQ multiplex PCR. The table includes 40,000 to 45,000 clones, more than 65% detected once. The chain couples TRBV9 to TRBJ1-2; D is unresolved. The sample in question was peripheral blood, obtained from a patient treated with radiotherapy plus ipilimumab. This TCR derives from a human donor with non-small cell lung cancer who had stable disease on radiotherapy plus ipilimumab. In nucleotides, the CDR3 is TGTGCCAGCAGCCCGGGGTTCTATGGCTACACCTTC. Amino acids: CASSPGFYGYTF.